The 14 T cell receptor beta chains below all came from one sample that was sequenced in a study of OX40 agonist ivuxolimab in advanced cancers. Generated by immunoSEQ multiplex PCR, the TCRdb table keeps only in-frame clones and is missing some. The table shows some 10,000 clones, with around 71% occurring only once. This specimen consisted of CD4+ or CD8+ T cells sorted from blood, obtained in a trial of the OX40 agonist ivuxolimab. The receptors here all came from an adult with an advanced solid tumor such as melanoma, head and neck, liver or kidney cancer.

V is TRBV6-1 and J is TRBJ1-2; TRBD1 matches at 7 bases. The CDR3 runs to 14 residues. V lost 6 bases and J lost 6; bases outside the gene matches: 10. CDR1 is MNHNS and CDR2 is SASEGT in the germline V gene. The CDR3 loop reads CASSDTGTVNGYTF. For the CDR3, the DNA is TGTGCCAGCAGCGACACCGGGACAGTCAATGGCTACACCTTC.

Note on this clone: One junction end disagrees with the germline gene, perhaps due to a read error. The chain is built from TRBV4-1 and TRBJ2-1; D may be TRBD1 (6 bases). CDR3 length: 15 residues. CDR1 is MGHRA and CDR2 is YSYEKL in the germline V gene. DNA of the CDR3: TGCGCCAGCAGTCAAGACAGGTTCCTTAACAATGAGCAGTTCTTC. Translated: CASSQDRFLNNEQFF.

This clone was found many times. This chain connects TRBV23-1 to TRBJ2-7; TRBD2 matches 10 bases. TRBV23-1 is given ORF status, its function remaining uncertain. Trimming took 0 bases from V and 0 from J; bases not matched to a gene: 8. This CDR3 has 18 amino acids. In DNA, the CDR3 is TGCGCCAGCAGTCAATCTGAACGCGGACTAGCGGACTCCTACGAGCAGTACTTC. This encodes CASSQSERGLADSYEQYF.

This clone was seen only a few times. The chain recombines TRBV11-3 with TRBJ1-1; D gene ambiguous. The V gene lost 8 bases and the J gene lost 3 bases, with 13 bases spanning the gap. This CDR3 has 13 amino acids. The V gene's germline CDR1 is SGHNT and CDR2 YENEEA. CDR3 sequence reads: CASFRSRHTEAFF. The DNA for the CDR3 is TGTGCCAGCTTTCGGAGTCGGCACACTGAAGCTTTCTTT.

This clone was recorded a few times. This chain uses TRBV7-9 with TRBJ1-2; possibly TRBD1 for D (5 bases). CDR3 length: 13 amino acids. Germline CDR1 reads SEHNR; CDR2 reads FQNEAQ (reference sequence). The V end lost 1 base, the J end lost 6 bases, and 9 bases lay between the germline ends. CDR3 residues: CASSLGVGDGYTF. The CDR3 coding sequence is TGTGCCAGCAGCTTAGGGGTAGGGGATGGCTACACCTTC. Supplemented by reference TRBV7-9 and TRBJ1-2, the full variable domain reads DTGVSQNPRHKITKRGQNVTFRCDPISEHNRLYWYRQTLGQGPEFLTYFQNEAQLEKSRLLSDRFSAERPKGSFSTLEIQRTEQGDSAMYLCASSLGVGDGYTFGSGTRLTVV.

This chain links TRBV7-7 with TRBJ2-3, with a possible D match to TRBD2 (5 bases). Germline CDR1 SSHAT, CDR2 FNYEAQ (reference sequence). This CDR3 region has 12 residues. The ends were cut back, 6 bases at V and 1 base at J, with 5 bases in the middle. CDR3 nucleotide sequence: TGTGCCAGCAGAGCGGGCACAGATACGCAGTATTTT. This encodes CASRAGTDTQYF.

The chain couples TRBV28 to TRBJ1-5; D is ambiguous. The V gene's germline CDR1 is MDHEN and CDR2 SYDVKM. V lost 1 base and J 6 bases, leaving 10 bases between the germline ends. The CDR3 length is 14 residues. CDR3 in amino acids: CASSLLGLGQPQHF. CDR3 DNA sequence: TGTGCCAGCAGTTTATTGGGGTTGGGTCAGCCCCAGCATTTT.

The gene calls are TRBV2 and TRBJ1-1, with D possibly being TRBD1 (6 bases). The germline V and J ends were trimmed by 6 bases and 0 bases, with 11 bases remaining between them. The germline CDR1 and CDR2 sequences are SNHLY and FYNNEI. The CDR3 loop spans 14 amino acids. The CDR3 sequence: CASSEGQMNTEAFF. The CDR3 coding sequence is TGTGCCAGCAGCGAGGGACAAATGAACACTGAAGCTTTCTTT.

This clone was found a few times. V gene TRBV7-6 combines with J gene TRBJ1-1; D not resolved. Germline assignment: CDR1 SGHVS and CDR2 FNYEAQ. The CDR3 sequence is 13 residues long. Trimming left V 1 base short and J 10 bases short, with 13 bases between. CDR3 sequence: CASSLGSAGGAFF. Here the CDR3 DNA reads TGTGCCAGCAGCTTAGGTTCGGCAGGCGGAGCTTTCTTT.

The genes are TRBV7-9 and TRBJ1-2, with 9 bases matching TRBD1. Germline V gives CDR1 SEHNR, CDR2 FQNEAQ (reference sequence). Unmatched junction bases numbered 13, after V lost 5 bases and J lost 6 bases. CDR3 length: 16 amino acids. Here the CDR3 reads CASSGRDRENVDGYTF. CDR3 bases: TGTGCCAGCAGCGGTCGGGACAGGGAGAATGTTGATGGCTACACCTTC.

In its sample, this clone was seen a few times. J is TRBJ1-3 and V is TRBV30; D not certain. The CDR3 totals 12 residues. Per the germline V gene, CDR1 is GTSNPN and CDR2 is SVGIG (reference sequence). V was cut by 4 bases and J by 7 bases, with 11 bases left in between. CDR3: CAWKGLGNTIYF. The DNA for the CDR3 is TGTGCCTGGAAGGGTTTGGGCAACACCATATATTTT.

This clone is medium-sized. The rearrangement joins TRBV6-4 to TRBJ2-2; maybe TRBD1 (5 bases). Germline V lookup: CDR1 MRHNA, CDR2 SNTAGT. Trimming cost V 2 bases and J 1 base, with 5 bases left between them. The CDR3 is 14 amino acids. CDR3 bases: TGTGCCAGCAGTGACGGACAGAACACCGGGGAGCTGTTTTTT. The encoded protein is CASSDGQNTGELFF.

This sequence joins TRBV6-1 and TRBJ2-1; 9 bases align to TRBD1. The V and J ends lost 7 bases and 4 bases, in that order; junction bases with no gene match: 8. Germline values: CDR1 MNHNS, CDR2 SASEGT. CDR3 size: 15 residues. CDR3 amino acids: CASKKDRGLYNEQFF. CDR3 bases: TGTGCCAGCAAGAAGGACAGGGGACTGTACAATGAGCAGTTCTTC.

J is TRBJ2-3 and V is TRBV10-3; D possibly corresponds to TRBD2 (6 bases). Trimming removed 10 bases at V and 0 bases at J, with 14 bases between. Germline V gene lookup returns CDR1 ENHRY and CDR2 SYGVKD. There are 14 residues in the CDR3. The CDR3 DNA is TGTGCCAGTGAGTCCGGGACTAGCACAGATACGCAGTATTTT. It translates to CASESGTSTDTQYF.